The present entry profiles one T cell receptor beta chain with its context. Antigen: not known. The data were taken from a study of T cells in Graves' hyperthyroidism and ophthalmopathy. It was uncontrolled infection, other autoimmune disease, pregnancy or lactation that excluded patients. RNA transcripts served as the template for amplifying TCR beta CDR3 regions. A set of HTBI primers served as the primers for a first-round RT-PCR of the TCR CDR3. TCRdb used MiXCR to reprocess the multiplex PCR reads, holding one entry per CDR3 protein. This repertoire shows approximately 560,000 distinct CDR3 sequences, about 43% found once; its top ten account for 8.2%. The study's findings and limits: The majority of expanded thyroid clonotypes above 0.001 also appeared in blood.

V was cut by 8 bases and J by 0 bases, with 22 bases left in between. Looked up from germline, CDR1 is ENHRY and CDR2 is SYGVKD. The CDR3 is made up of 17 amino acids. V and J are TRBV10-3 and TRBJ1-2, with D possibly TRBD1 on 6 matching bases. The receptor comes from a woman aged 18-29 years with Graves' hyperthyroidism. Material: peripheral blood or thyroid tissue (not recorded which). The CDR3 reads CAIPLGRGPPANYGYTF. The CDR3, as DNA: TGTGCCATCCCGCTTGGACGGGGGCCTCCCGCTAACTATGGCTACACCTTC.